These 15 T cell receptor beta chains originate from one sample sequenced in a study of cytomegalovirus exposure and HLA in healthy donors. It was with 60 Vbeta and 13 Jbeta primers that the PCR ran. Clones were read by immunoSEQ multiplex PCR, and TCRdb kept only the in-frame ones, dropping some. The repertoire holds 150,000 to 200,000 clones, with about 77% as singletons. Sequencing used PBMCs. Source of these receptors: a middle-aged woman in good health and CMV-seropositive.

The chain links TRBV19 to TRBJ2-3; 9 bases fit TRBD2. The CDR3 covers 15 residues. Germline assignment: CDR1 LNHDA and CDR2 SQIVND (reference sequence). V shed 5 bases and J 6 bases; nucleotides not matched to a gene: 9. CDR3 in amino acids: CASSSTSGLGDTQYF. CDR3 sequence (DNA): TGTGCCAGTAGTTCGACTAGCGGCCTCGGGGATACGCAGTATTTT.

J is TRBJ1-1 and V is TRBV6-5; D is possibly TRBD1 (6 bases). Germline V gene sequence: CDR1 MNHEY, CDR2 SVGAGI. V dropped 2 bases and J dropped 0 bases, with 10 bases sitting between them. This CDR3 is built from 15 residues. The CDR3 sequence: CASSYIKGVNTEAFF. CDR3 sequence (DNA): TGTGCCAGCAGTTACATTAAGGGGGTGAACACTGAAGCTTTCTTT.

The chain carries TRBV9 and TRBJ1-2; D gene uncertain. V gave up 3 bases and J gave up 5 bases, with 14 bases separating them. This CDR3 region has 14 residues. Germline CDR1 and CDR2: SGDLS and YYNGEE. The CDR3 nucleotides read TGTGCCAGCAGCGCCTCTGCTAGTGGGTATGGCTACACCTTC. It specifies CASSASASGYGYTF.

The V call is TRBV6-5, the J call TRBJ2-1, with a possible D match to TRBD2 (5 bases). This CDR3 spans 15 amino acids. With 4 bases removed from V and 0 bases from J, the gap between germline ends came to 10 bases. Germline CDR1 is MNHEY and CDR2 is SVGAGI. The DNA for the CDR3 is TGTGCCAGCAGTTCGCAGGACTTCTCCTACAATGAGCAGTTCTTC. Its translation: CASSSQDFSYNEQFF.

J is TRBJ2-7 and V is TRBV5-1, with TRBD2 matching over 9 bases. Germline V lookup: CDR1 SGHRS, CDR2 YFSETQ. V shed 0 bases and J 6 bases; nucleotides not matched to a gene: 7. The CDR3 loop spans 15 amino acids. The DNA of the CDR3 is TGCGCCAGCAGCTTGGCGGCGGGAGGGCCGATCGAGCAGTACTTC. The encoded protein is CASSLAAGGPIEQYF.

V usage is TRBV9 and J usage is TRBJ2-1; 10 bases agree with TRBD2. This CDR3 region has 15 residues. CDR1 SGDLS and CDR2 YYNGEE come from the germline V gene. Germline trimming cut 2 bases from V and 7 bases from J; bases unmatched to any gene: 6. The CDR3 reads CASSVSSGSKNEQFF. Here the CDR3 DNA reads TGTGCCAGCAGCGTCTCTAGCGGGAGCAAGAATGAGCAGTTCTTC.

The genes are TRBV2 and TRBJ1-2; TRBD1 aligns across 8 bases. V was pared by 10 bases and J by 7 bases, with 11 bases of the junction left unmatched. The CDR3 totals 13 residues. Germline V CDR1 and CDR2: SNHLY, FYNNEI. The CDR3 reads CATRLDRGSGYTF. The CDR3 DNA follows: TGTGCCACTAGACTTGACAGGGGAAGTGGCTACACCTTC.

A few counts support this clone. The V and J genes are TRBV29-1 and TRBJ1-1; D is uncertain. The CDR3 sequence is 13 residues long. Germline CDR1 reads SQVTM; CDR2 reads ANQGSEA. The V and J ends lost 2 bases and 1 base respectively, with 8 bases between them. CDR3 amino acids: CSVELNRNTEAFF. DNA for the CDR3: TGCAGCGTTGAATTGAACAGGAACACTGAAGCTTTCTTT.

V and J are TRBV19 and TRBJ2-3; 7 bases are shared with TRBD1. The CDR3 runs to 14 residues. The germline gives CDR1 LNHDA, CDR2 SQIVND (reference sequence). V shed 5 bases and J 0 bases; nucleotides not matched to a gene: 2. For the CDR3, the DNA is TGTGCCAGTAGTGGACAGGCTAGCACAGATACGCAGTATTTT. Its protein product is CASSGQASTDTQYF.

This clone was counted once. The chain uses TRBV7-2 and TRBJ1-2; 7 bases are shared with TRBD1. This CDR3 has 14 residues. Losses at the gene ends were 5 bases for V and 5 bases for J; bases not matched to a gene: 8. Germline CDR1 and CDR2: SGHTA and FQGNSA. The CDR3 spells CASSPEGAGYGYTF. The CDR3, as DNA: TGTGCCAGCAGCCCAGAGGGGGCAGGGTATGGCTACACCTTC.

The DNA of the CDR3 is TGTGCCAGCAGGATTGAACGGACTAGGGGCTACGAGCAGTACTTC. Protein product: CASRIERTRGYEQYF. The chain combines TRBV6-5 with TRBJ2-7, with TRBD2 matching 7 bases. The junction had 11 bases not matched to a gene; V was cut back by 6 bases and J by 3 bases. The CDR3 covers 15 residues. In germline, CDR1 is MNHEY, CDR2 SVGAGI.

The gene calls are TRBV6-6 and TRBJ1-1; the D gene is possibly TRBD1 (6 bases). V was clipped by 7 bases and J by 4 bases, with 13 bases between them. This CDR3 contains 13 residues. CDR1 is MNHNY, CDR2 SVGAGI, per germline (reference sequence). The CDR3 DNA follows: TGTGCCAGCATACGGGAAGGGGGCACTGAAGCTTTCTTT. Translated: CASIREGGTEAFF.

This clone was counted between two and nine times. The rearrangement uses TRBV6-5 and TRBJ2-7; TRBD2 matches at 8 bases. This CDR3 is built from 15 residues. Germline CDR1 MNHEY, CDR2 SVGAGI. V gave up 6 bases and J gave up 6 bases; unmatched junction bases: 13. DNA for the CDR3: TGTGCCAGCAGCCCCTTGCGGGGGGCCTTCCGCGAGCAGTACTTC. Encoded protein: CASSPLRGAFREQYF.

Of note for this clone: Germline and junction disagree at one end, which may indicate a read error. The chain uses TRBV5-1 and TRBJ2-7, with TRBD2 matching over 13 bases. CDR3 length: 15 residues. The germline V gene encodes CDR1 SGHRS and CDR2 YFSETQ. The CDR3 DNA is TGCGCCAGCAGTGCCATGGGGACTAGCGGGGTCCCCTTCGACTTC. This sequence encodes CASSAMGTSGVPFDF.

The rearrangement joins TRBV10-3 to TRBJ2-2; D not resolved. The CDR3 is 12 amino acids. Germline loops: CDR1 ENHRY, CDR2 SYGVKD. The V and J ends lost 6 bases and 7 bases respectively, with 9 bases between them. The CDR3 here is CAIRGRVGELFF. The CDR3 region has the DNA TGTGCCATCAGAGGCCGGGTCGGGGAGCTGTTTTTT.